This T cell receptor (beta chain) originates from a study of T cells after posttransplantation cyclophosphamide. Study conclusions and caveats: Recipient CMV seropositivity and CMV reactivation strongly tracked TRB clonality. TRB overlap between skin or GI tissue T cells and blood was limited. Later blood repertoires were often dominated by clones from the donor CD8+ memory compartment.

Peripheral blood was collected from the related graft donor on the marrow donation day. Sequenced by immunoSEQ multiplex PCR; TCRdb stores in-frame clones only, minus some. The table lists 25,000 to 30,000 clones, with no singletons. The germline V gene has CDR1 SQVTM and CDR2 ANQGSEA. The CDR3 totals 14 residues. With respect to this clone: Its antigen is unknown. A read error may produce the germline difference seen at one junction end.

This clonotype originated in a woman aged 60-70 years in good health, CMV-negative, and a related stem cell transplant donor. Sequenced material: PBMCs. This rearrangement joins TRBV29-1 to TRBJ2-2; TRBD1 matches 9 bases. CDR3 sequence: CSVSGQGNAGELFF. In DNA form, the CDR3 reads TGCAGCGTTAGCGGACAGGGGAACGCCGGGGAGCTGTTTTTT.